This entry is about one T cell receptor beta chain. Per the germline V gene, CDR1 is LNHDA and CDR2 is SQIVND (reference sequence). Trimming cost V 3 bases and J 7 bases, with 15 bases left between them. CDR3 length: 14 amino acids. The source of the sample is a study of T cell changes during pregnancy in multiple sclerosis. Generated by immunoSEQ multiplex PCR, the TCRdb table keeps only in-frame clones and is missing some. The table lists approximately 100,000 clones, more than 90% of them singletons, with around 3.2% in the top ten. This TCR came from a female donor with multiple sclerosis, enrolled in a pregnancy study. The V call is TRBV19, the J call TRBJ1-2; possibly TRBD1 for D (6 bases). Sequences were derived from peripheral blood, sampled in the second trimester of pregnancy. The DNA for the CDR3 is TGTGCCAGTAGTATCCCAGGGGACAATAGTGGCTACACCTTC. Translation: CASSIPGDNSGYTF.